This entry concerns a single T cell receptor (beta chain). As yet, its antigen is unknown. The data stem from a study of CD8 T cells in ankylosing spondylitis. Study-wide findings and caveats: About 8 highly homologous variants made up a TCR beta motif that seemed to typify ankylosing spondylitis blood.

TCRdb ran MiXCR on the 5' RACE reads and lists one entry per CDR3 protein. This table has over 700,000 distinct CDR3 sequences, 15% to 20% appearing once. Between the trimmed V and J ends, which lost 0 bases and 5 bases, there was a span of 16 bases. The CDR3 runs 16 residues. CDR1 MGHRA and CDR2 YSYEKL come from the germline V gene. The sample consisted of blood, either unsorted or a sorted T cell fraction (not recorded which). This chain uses TRBV4-1 with TRBJ2-5, with D unresolved. The receptor was isolated from a male donor with ankylosing spondylitis. The CDR3: CASSQDITGLRETQYF. As DNA, the CDR3 is TGCGCCAGCAGCCAAGATATCACGGGTCTAAGGGAGACCCAGTACTTC.